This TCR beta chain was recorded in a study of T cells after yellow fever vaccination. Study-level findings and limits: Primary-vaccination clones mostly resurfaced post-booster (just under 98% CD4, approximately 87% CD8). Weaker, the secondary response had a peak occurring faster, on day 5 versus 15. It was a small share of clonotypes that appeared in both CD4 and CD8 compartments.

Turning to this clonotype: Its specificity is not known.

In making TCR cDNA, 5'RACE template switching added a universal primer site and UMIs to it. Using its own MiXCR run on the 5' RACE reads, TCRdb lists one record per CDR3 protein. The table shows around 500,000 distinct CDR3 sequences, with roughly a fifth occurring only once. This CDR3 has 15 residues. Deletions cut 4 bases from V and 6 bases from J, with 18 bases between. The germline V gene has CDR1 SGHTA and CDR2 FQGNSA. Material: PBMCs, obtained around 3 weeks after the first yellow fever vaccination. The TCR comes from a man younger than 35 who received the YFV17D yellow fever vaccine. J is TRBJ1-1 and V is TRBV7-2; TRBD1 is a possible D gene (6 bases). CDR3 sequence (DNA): TGTGCCAGCAGCTCCCAACCACAGGGTGGTGCTGAAGCTTTCTTT. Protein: CASSSQPQGGAEAFF.